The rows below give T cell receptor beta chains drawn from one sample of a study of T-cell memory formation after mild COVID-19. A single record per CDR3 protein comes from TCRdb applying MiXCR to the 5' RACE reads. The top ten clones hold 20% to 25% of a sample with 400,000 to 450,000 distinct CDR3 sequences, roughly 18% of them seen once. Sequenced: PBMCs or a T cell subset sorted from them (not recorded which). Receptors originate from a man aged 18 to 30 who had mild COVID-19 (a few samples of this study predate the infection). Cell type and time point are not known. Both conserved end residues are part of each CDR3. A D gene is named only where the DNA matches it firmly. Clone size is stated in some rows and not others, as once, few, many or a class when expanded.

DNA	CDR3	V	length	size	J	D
TGCGCCAGCAGCTTTGGACAGGGTACCTACAATGAGCAGTTCTTC	CASSFGQGTYNEQFF	TRBV5-1	15	few	TRBJ2-1	TRBD1
TGTGCCAGCAGCTGGGGGCCGCCGGGTACTGAAGCTTTCTTT	CASSWGPPGTEAFF	TRBV5-8	14	.	TRBJ1-1	.
TGTGCCAGCAGCTTCGGGAGATGGACAGATACGCAGTATTTT	CASSFGRWTDTQYF	TRBV7-2	14	.	TRBJ2-3	.
TGCGCCAGCAGTGGGGGAGCGCCCTCCTACAATGAGCAGTTCTTC	CASSGGAPSYNEQFF	TRBV5-1	15	few	TRBJ2-1	.
TGTGCCAGCAGCCTCAGCGGGGGAGACTACACCTTC	CASSLSGGDYTF	TRBV9	12	few	TRBJ1-2	.
TGCAGCGTCAGCCAGACAGGACCCTACGAGCAGTACTTC	CSVSQTGPYEQYF	TRBV29-1	13	few	TRBJ2-7	.
TGCGCCAGCAGCTTGGACCTAGCGGGGGCAACAGATACGCAGTATTTT	CASSLDLAGATDTQYF	TRBV5-1	16	few	TRBJ2-3	TRBD2
TGTGCCATCAGCCCCAGAGGGGCCGATAGCACAGATACGCAGTATTTT	CAISPRGADSTDTQYF	TRBV10-3	16	.	TRBJ2-3	.
TGTGCCAGCGCCTGGACAGGGGGAGATTACACTGAAGCTTTCTTT	CASAWTGGDYTEAFF	TRBV7-9	15	.	TRBJ1-1	TRBD1
TGTGCCAGCAGTTACAATTCTGTGGCGGGGGGGTTCAATGAGCAGTTCTTC	CASSYNSVAGGFNEQFF	TRBV6-2/TRBV6-3	17	few	TRBJ2-1	TRBD2